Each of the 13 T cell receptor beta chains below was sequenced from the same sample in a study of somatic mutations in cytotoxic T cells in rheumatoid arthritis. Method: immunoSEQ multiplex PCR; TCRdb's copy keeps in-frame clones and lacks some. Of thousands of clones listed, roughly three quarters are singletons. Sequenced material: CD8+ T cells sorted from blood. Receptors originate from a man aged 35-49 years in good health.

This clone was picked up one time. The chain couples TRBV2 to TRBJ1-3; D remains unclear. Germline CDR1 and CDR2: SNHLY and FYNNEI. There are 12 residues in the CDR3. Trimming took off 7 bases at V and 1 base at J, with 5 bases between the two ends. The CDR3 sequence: CASKASGNTIYF. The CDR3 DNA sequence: TGTGCCAGCAAGGCTTCTGGAAACACCATATATTTT.

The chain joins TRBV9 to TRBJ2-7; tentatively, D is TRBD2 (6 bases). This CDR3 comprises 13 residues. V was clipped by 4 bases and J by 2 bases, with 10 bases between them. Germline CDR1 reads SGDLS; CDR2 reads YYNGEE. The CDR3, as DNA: TGTGCCAGCAGCCCCGGGGGAACCTACGAGCAGTACTTC. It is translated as CASSPGGTYEQYF.

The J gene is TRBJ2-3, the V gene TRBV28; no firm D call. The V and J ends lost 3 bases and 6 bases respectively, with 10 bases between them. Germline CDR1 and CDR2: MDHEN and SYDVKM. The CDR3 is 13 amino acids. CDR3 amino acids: CASSFRPLDTQYF. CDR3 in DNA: TGTGCCAGCAGTTTTCGACCGCTCGATACGCAGTATTTT.

The CDR3 bases are TGTGCCAGCAGCTTGAATGCACAGGATACGCAGTATTTT. It is translated as CASSLNAQDTQYF. This rearrangement joins TRBV7-9 to TRBJ2-3; D is unclear. CDR1 SEHNR and CDR2 FQNEAQ come from the germline V gene (reference sequence). Trimming removed 3 bases from V and 6 bases from J, with 10 bases in between. This CDR3 contains 13 residues.

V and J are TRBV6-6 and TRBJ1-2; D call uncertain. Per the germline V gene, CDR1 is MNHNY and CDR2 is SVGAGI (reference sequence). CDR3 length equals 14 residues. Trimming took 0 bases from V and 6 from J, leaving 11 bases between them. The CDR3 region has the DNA TGTGCCAGCAGTTACTCAACGGAGGCGGATGGCTACACCTTC. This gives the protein CASSYSTEADGYTF.

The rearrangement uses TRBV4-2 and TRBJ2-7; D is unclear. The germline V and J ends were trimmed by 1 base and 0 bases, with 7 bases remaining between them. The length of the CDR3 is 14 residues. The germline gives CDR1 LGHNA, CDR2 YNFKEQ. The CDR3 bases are TGTGCCAGCAGCCAAGGGGAAACCTCCTACGAGCAGTACTTC. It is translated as CASSQGETSYEQYF.

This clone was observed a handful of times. This CDR3 reads CASKMSSSYEQYF. The CDR3, as DNA: TGTGCCAGTAAGATGTCCAGCTCCTACGAGCAGTACTTC. The genes are TRBV19 and TRBJ2-7, with unresolved D. The CDR3 is 13 residues long. V was clipped by 7 bases and J by 0 bases, with 10 bases between them. The V gene's germline CDR1 is LNHDA and CDR2 SQIVND (reference sequence).

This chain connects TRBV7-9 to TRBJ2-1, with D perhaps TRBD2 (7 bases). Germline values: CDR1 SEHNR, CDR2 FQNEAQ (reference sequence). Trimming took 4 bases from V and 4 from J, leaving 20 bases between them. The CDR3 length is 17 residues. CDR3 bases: TGTGCCAGCAGCTCCCCTTTGCGGGGGCCCCCATACAATGAGCAGTTCTTC. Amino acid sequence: CASSSPLRGPPYNEQFF.

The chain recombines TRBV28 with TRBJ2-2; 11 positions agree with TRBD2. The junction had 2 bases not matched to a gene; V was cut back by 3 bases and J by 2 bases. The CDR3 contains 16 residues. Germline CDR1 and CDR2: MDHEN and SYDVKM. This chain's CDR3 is CASSLLAGGNTGELFF. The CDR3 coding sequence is TGTGCCAGCAGTTTGCTAGCGGGGGGAAACACCGGGGAGCTGTTTTTT.

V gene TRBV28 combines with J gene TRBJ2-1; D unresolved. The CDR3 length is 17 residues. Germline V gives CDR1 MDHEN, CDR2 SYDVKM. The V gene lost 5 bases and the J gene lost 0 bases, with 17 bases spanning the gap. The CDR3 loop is CASSLTRTVSSYNEQFF. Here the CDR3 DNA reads TGTGCCAGCAGTCTAACGAGGACGGTTAGCTCCTACAATGAGCAGTTCTTC.

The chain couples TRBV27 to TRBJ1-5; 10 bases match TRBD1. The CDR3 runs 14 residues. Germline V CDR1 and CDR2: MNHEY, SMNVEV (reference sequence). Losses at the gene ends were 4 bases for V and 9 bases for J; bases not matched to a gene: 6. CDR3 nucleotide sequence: TGTGCCAGCAGTTCGACAGGGGGCGTAACGCCCCAGCATTTT. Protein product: CASSSTGGVTPQHF.

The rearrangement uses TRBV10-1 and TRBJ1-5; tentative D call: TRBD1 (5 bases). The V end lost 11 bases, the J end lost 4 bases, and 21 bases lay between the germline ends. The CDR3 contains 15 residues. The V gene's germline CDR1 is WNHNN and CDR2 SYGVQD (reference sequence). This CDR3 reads CAAGGASWWNQPQHF. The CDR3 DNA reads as TGCGCCGCCGGCGGGGCCTCATGGTGGAATCAGCCCCAGCATTTT.

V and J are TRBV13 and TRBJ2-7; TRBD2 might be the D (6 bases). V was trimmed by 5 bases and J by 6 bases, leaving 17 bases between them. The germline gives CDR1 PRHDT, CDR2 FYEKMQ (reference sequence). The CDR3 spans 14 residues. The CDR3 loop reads CASSRAGRYGEQYF. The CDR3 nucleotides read TGTGCCAGCAGCCGAGCGGGCAGATATGGCGAGCAGTACTTC.